The clone carrying this T cell receptor (beta chain) has just one count. This record comes from a study of shared clonotypes between healthy human individuals. Profiling relied on immunoSEQ multiplex PCR, and the TCRdb table lists in-frame clones only, not all of them. The sample holds about 380,000 clones, approximately 96% seen once. V dropped 3 bases and J dropped 3 bases, with 12 bases sitting between them. Germline V lookup: CDR1 LNHDA, CDR2 SQIVND (reference sequence). The CDR3 runs to 14 residues. This TCR derives from a man younger than 45 in good health. The V and J genes are TRBV19 and TRBJ2-7, with D unresolved. Sequenced material: memory CD8+ T cells sorted from blood. The subset was: CD45RO+ cells pooled with CCR7-negative TemRA cells. CDR3 nucleotide sequence: TGTGCCAGTAGTATCTCCCACCCCCTCTACGAGCAGTACTTC. This codes for CASSISHPLYEQYF.